Each of the 17 T cell receptor delta chains below was sequenced from the same sample in a study of delta chains in infants with herpesvirus infections. TCR cDNA was made from PBMC RNA with gamma- and delta-chain-specific primers. TCRdb called clones from the RT-PCR reads again using CATT. The sample yields about 1,000 delta-chain clones, around two fifths seen once. The specimen comprised peripheral blood, sampled at time point 3 of longitudinal follow-up. Source of these receptors: a human donor who was a Ugandan infant, either HIV-exposed or HIV-unexposed (not recorded which).

This clone was counted a few times. J is TRDJ1 and V is TRDV1; 8 bases map to TRDD2. The V gene end was trimmed by 1 base and the J gene end by 3 bases; junction bases not matched to a gene: 19. CDR3 length equals 20 residues. Germline V gene sequence: CDR1 TSWWSYY, CDR2 QGS. The chain's CDR3 is CALGEHIFLRVLGCADKLIF. The CDR3 DNA follows: TGTGCTCTTGGGGAACATATCTTCCTACGCGTACTGGGCTGTGCCGATAAACTCATCTTT.

The sample holds a few counts of this clone. The J gene is TRDJ2, the V gene TRAV38-2/DV8; either TRDD2 or TRDD3 may fit D (9 bases each). V gave up 1 base and J gave up 4 bases, with 26 bases separating them. Germline assignment: CDR1 TSESDYY and CDR2 QEAYKQQN. CDR3 size: 20 residues. The DNA of the CDR3 is TGTGCTTATAGGAGCCCTTCCTACCGCCTACTGGGGGACGGGACAGCACAACTCTTCTTT. Its translation: CAYRSPSYRLLGDGTAQLFF.

This clone has only a few counts. It may be a read error: a sequence one base away is much more abundant. V is TRDV1 and J is TRDJ1, with D perhaps TRDD2 (6 bases). The germline V gene has CDR1 TSWWSYY and CDR2 QGS. The CDR3 covers 15 residues. CDR3 DNA sequence: TGTGCTCTTGGGGATCCTACGTTCTCCACCGTTAAACTCATCTTT. It specifies CALGDPTFSTVKLIF.

In this sample, this clone turned up a few times. The chain carries TRDV1 and TRDJ1; 9 bases line up with TRDD2. Trimming at V came to 3 bases and at J to 0 bases, leaving 23 bases not matched to a gene. CDR3 length equals 22 residues. CDR1 TSWWSYY and CDR2 QGS come from the germline V gene. Here the CDR3 reads CALGEKPIGLPTRDLYTDKLIF. In DNA, the CDR3 is TGTGCTCTTGGGGAGAAACCTATAGGCCTTCCTACTCGGGACCTGTACACCGATAAACTCATCTTT.

The chain couples TRDV1 to TRDJ1, with D possibly matching TRDD3 (6 bases). This CDR3 contains 19 residues. Germline lookup yields CDR1 TSWWSYY and CDR2 QGS. Trimming shortened V by 4 bases and J by 1 base, and 25 bases separated the two germline ends. The CDR3 DNA is TGTGCTCTTGGGGTACTGGCCGCCTTCGTAGCTGGGGCCACCGATAAACTCATCTTT. Residues: CALGVLAAFVAGATDKLIF.

The chain employs TRDV1 and TRDJ1; D ambiguous. Germline values: CDR1 TSWWSYY, CDR2 QGS. Trimming removed 3 bases from V and 0 bases from J, with 23 bases in between. The CDR3 is made up of 19 amino acids. The CDR3 sequence: CALGEGIPPPLKYTDKLIF. The CDR3 DNA sequence: TGTGCTCTTGGGGAGGGTATTCCCCCCCCACTGAAGTACACCGATAAACTCATCTTT.

As for this clone: Just one base apart from a much larger clone, this may be a read error. The chain couples TRDV3 to TRDJ1; D gene ambiguous. Germline loops: CDR1 TVYSNPD, CDR2 GDNSRS (reference sequence). The CDR3 runs 16 residues. The DNA of the CDR3 is TGTGCTGCTATCCCCGGCCTGCGGACCTATATTAATAAACTCATCTTT. As protein: CAAIPGLRTYINKLIF.

A few counts support this clone. The genes are TRDV1 and TRDJ1; 9 bases are a match to TRDD3. Trimming took 2 bases from V and 0 from J; bases not matched to a gene: 22. The CDR3 has 22 amino acids. Germline CDR1 TSWWSYY, CDR2 QGS. The CDR3 here is CALGESFPFSGGYPRYTDKLIF. The CDR3 region has the DNA TGTGCTCTTGGGGAATCTTTCCCCTTTAGCGGGGGATACCCTAGGTACACCGATAAACTCATCTTT.

This clone rates as large (0.1 to 1%). The chain is built from TRDV1 and TRDJ4; possible D gene TRDD3, 6 bases. V shed 2 bases and J shed 4 bases, with 23 bases lying between them. This CDR3 contains 17 residues. Germline CDR1 and CDR2: TSWWSYY and QGS. CDR3 nucleotides: TGTGCTCTTGGGGAAACCTACGATGAGGCTGGGGATCAACCCCTGATCTTT. Encoded protein: CALGETYDEAGDQPLIF.

The chain links TRDV1 to TRDJ1; D may be TRDD3 (5 bases). V lost 2 bases and J lost 0, with 19 bases in between. This CDR3 comprises 18 residues. Germline V gene sequence: CDR1 TSWWSYY, CDR2 QGS. The CDR3 nucleotides read TGTGCTCTTGGGGAAACATTTGTGTGGGGCCCCTACACCGATAAACTCATCTTT. Protein sequence: CALGETFVWGPYTDKLIF.

The chain employs TRDV1 and TRDJ1, with 11 bases lining up with TRDD3. This CDR3 region has 25 residues. V gave up 0 bases and J gave up 2 bases; unmatched junction bases: 29. The germline gives CDR1 TSWWSYY, CDR2 QGS. The CDR3, as DNA: TGTGCTCTTGGGGAACTAGATGACGATTTACGTACCTCCCGACTGGGGGATATTAAAACCGATAAACTCATCTTT. It specifies CALGELDDDLRTSRLGDIKTDKLIF.

The CDR3 reads CALGEIRLVLGTNTRELIF. The CDR3, as DNA: TGTGCTCTTGGGGAAATCAGGCTGGTACTGGGGACAAACACTCGGGAACTCATCTTT. The chain is built from TRDV1 and TRDJ1; TRDD3 matches at 7 bases. Germline CDR1 TSWWSYY, CDR2 QGS. This CDR3 is built from 19 residues. V shed 2 bases and J 9 bases; nucleotides not matched to a gene: 24.

V and J are TRDV2 and TRDJ1; D gene uncertain. The length of the CDR3 is 18 residues. Germline CDR1 is GEAIGNYY and CDR2 is EKD. V dropped 3 bases and J dropped 9 bases, with 31 bases sitting between them. The CDR3 nucleotides are TGTGCCTGTGACTCCGTTGGTCCCCCCCGGCCTTTGACAGCACAACTCATCTTT. It is translated as CACDSVGPPRPLTAQLIF.

This clone was seen a handful of times. The V and J genes are TRDV1 and TRDJ1; 7 bases are a match to TRDD2. Per the germline V gene, CDR1 is TSWWSYY and CDR2 is QGS. CDR3 length: 22 residues. J gave up 3 bases and V 4 bases, and 29 bases lay outside the gene matches. In DNA, the CDR3 is TGTGCTCTTGGGGCCCGACGATTCCTGCCTTCCTTCTCCCCCAGATTTTCCGATAAACTCATCTTT. This codes for CALGARRFLPSFSPRFSDKLIF.

The chain uses TRDV1 and TRDJ1; 8 bases are shared with TRDD2. Germline-derived CDR1 and CDR2 are TSWWSYY and QGS. The CDR3 runs 18 residues. Trimming took 10 bases from V and 8 from J; bases not matched to a gene: 27. The CDR3 region is CAPIPTSYYGDVPPKLIF. In DNA, the CDR3 is TGTGCTCCAATACCTACTTCCTACTATGGGGATGTCCCGCCAAAACTCATCTTT.

With regard to this clone: The same CDR3 arises from other DNA sequences in this sample as well. This chain joins TRDV1 and TRDJ1; the D is unclear. Germline CDR1 is TSWWSYY and CDR2 is QGS. V was shortened by 1 base and J by 0 bases, with 24 bases between the two germline ends. The CDR3 totals 20 residues. CDR3 in amino acids: CALGEPSRFPPLVDTDKLIF. The DNA of the CDR3 is TGTGCTCTTGGGGAACCCTCGAGGTTCCCCCCCTTGGTCGACACCGATAAACTCATCTTT.

The sample holds a few counts of this clone. The chain is built from TRDV1 and TRDJ1; 12 bases line up with TRDD3. The CDR3 has 24 amino acids. The V segment lost 1 base and the J segment 0 bases; nucleotides outside the gene matches: 24. Per germline, CDR1 TSWWSYY and CDR2 QGS. CDR3 residues: CALGEHTNPFTGGYLQPYTDKLIF. The DNA for the CDR3 is TGTGCTCTTGGGGAACACACAAACCCTTTCACTGGGGGATACCTTCAACCGTACACCGATAAACTCATCTTT.